A single sample gave rise to the 9 T cell receptor beta chains below, sequenced in a study of T-cell reconstitution after alpha-beta-depleted transplantation in children. Preparation of the TCRbeta library involved a method that used unique molecular identifiers. TCRdb ran MiXCR on the PCR reads and lists one entry per CDR3 protein. The table includes a few hundred thousand distinct CDR3 sequences, 15% to 20% detected once. Sequencing was performed on PBMCs from the stem cell graft donor, taken from the stem cell graft. These receptor sequences come from a human donor who donated a stem cell graft to a child with acute lymphoblastic leukemia.

This clonotype was counted a few times. The gene calls are TRBV3-1 and TRBJ2-1; 8 nucleotides line up with TRBD2. The germline CDR1 and CDR2 sequences are LGHDT and YNNKEL (reference sequence). With 2 bases clipped from V and 9 bases from J, the junction kept 9 bases outside the gene matches. The CDR3 loop spans 15 amino acids. The CDR3 spells CASSQSGTRVGEQFF. The DNA of the CDR3 is TGTGCCAGCAGCCAATCCGGGACTAGGGTCGGTGAGCAGTTCTTC.

This clonotype occurred a few times. The V call is TRBV25-1, the J call TRBJ2-1; a weak D match, TRBD2 (5 bases). V was shortened by 0 bases and J by 7 bases, with 16 bases between the two germline ends. CDR1 and CDR2 (germline): MGHDK, SYGVNS. The length of the CDR3 is 16 residues. DNA for the CDR3: TGTGCCAGCAGTGAATATATTCTGGCCACGGGGAATGAGCAGTTCTTC. This sequence encodes CASSEYILATGNEQFF.

The V gene is TRBV20-1, the J gene TRBJ2-7; perhaps D is TRBD1 or TRBD2 (5 bases each). Germline assignment: CDR1 DFQATT and CDR2 SNEGSKA (reference sequence). Trimming left V 2 bases short and J 4 bases short, with 18 bases between. This CDR3 is 15 amino acids long. The CDR3 DNA sequence: TGCAGTGCTAGATCATTACCGGGACGGGATTACGAGCAGTACTTC. This codes for CSARSLPGRDYEQYF.

This clonotype was counted only a few times. The rearrangement uses TRBV27 and TRBJ2-2, with TRBD2 identical over 7 bases. CDR1 is MNHEY, CDR2 SMNVEV, per germline (reference sequence). V was pared by 5 bases and J by 3 bases, with 15 bases of the junction left unmatched. The CDR3 contains 18 residues. This chain's CDR3 is CASSHPYFERGYTGELFF. Written as DNA, the CDR3 is TGTGCCAGCAGTCATCCATATTTCGAGCGGGGTTACACCGGGGAGCTGTTTTTT.

The rearrangement uses TRBV7-6 and TRBJ1-2; D is perhaps TRBD1 (6 bases). The V gene's germline CDR1 is SGHVS and CDR2 FNYEAQ. Trimming took off 5 bases at V and 8 bases at J, with 18 bases between the two ends. The CDR3 spans 14 residues. This CDR3 reads CASSGAGVAEGYTF. The CDR3 DNA reads TGTGCCAGCAGCGGAGCAGGGGTTGCGGAGGGCTACACCTTC.

This clonotype was found a few times. This chain joins TRBV12-3 or TRBV12-4 and TRBJ1-2; 7 bases align to TRBD1. The V and J ends lost 6 bases and 10 bases, in that order; junction bases with no gene match: 11. This CDR3 has 13 amino acids. This CDR3 reads CASSLDRERHYTF. The CDR3 DNA follows: TGTGCCAGCAGCCTTGACAGGGAACGGCACTACACCTTC.

The chain combines TRBV3-1 with TRBJ1-1, with D perhaps matching TRBD1 (6 bases). Germline V gene sequence: CDR1 LGHDT, CDR2 YNNKEL (reference sequence). Deletions cut 1 base from V and 2 bases from J, with 11 bases between. The CDR3 runs to 15 residues. Here the CDR3 DNA reads TGTGCCAGCAGCCAAGTCGGGGGCGTTAACACTGAAGCTTTCTTT. Amino acids: CASSQVGGVNTEAFF.

The sample holds a few counts of this clonotype. The V gene is TRBV20-1, the J gene TRBJ2-7; weak D call: TRBD2 (6 bases). The CDR3 totals 15 residues. V was clipped by 3 bases and J by 5 bases, with 20 bases between them. Per the germline V gene, CDR1 is DFQATT and CDR2 is SNEGSKA (reference sequence). The DNA for the CDR3 is TGCAGTGCTAGCGGTCGAGGTAGCGGAAGAAACGAGCAGTACTTC. Translation: CSASGRGSGRNEQYF.

This clonotype was seen a few times. Sequence at one end of the junction differs from germline and may be a read error. The chain recombines TRBV20-1 with TRBJ2-1; 9 bases are shared with TRBD2. Germline V gene sequence: CDR1 DFQATT, CDR2 SNEGSKA (reference sequence). The CDR3 has 15 amino acids. CDR3 loop: CSSRRLAGNYNEQFF. DNA of the CDR3: TGCAGTTCTAGGAGGCTAGCGGGGAACTACAATGAGCAGTTCTTC.